The 17 T cell receptor beta chains in this list originate from one sample, sequenced in a study of T cell repertoires in cytomegalovirus infection. No cognate antigen is known for these TCRs. TCRdb re-derived calls from the reads in MiXCR, one entry per CDR3 protein. The data contain about 310,000 distinct CDR3 sequences, 20% to 30% of them singletons. Sequences were derived from cultured PBMCs, sampled from culture after CMV antigen stimulation. These receptors were obtained from a human donor in good health (CMV status not recorded). Some clones in this sample may be carry-over from other donors' samples.

V gene TRBV25-1 combines with J gene TRBJ1-2; 8 bases map to TRBD1. V trimming: 4 bases; J trimming: 9 bases; junction bases outside the gene matches: 10. Germline CDR1 reads MGHDK; CDR2 reads SYGVNS. The CDR3 is 14 amino acids. The CDR3 DNA reads TGTGCCAGCAGTGCCCGGACAGGGTTGTCGCGCTACACCTTC. It specifies CASSARTGLSRYTF.

This chain links TRBV7-8 with TRBJ2-1; 7 nucleotides match TRBD2. The junction had 13 bases not matched to a gene; V was cut back by 4 bases and J by 7 bases. Germline V gives CDR1 SGHVS, CDR2 FQNEAQ. The CDR3 sequence is 16 residues long. The CDR3 DNA sequence: TGTGCCAGCAGCTATGGTCGTGGGCTAGCGGAGAATGAGCAGTTCTTC. Its translation: CASSYGRGLAENEQFF.

The sample holds a few counts of this clonotype. The chain has TRBV20-1 and TRBJ2-1; the match to TRBD2 covers 7 bases. With 3 bases clipped from V and 7 bases from J, the junction kept 12 bases outside the gene matches. This CDR3 has 15 residues. Germline V gene sequence: CDR1 DFQATT, CDR2 SNEGSKA (reference sequence). The CDR3 DNA is TGCAGTGCTAGGTCTGTTGCGGGAGTGGGAAATGAGCAGTTCTTC. Its protein product is CSARSVAGVGNEQFF.

V and J are TRBV29-1 and TRBJ1-4; D may be TRBD1 (5 bases). This CDR3 region has 14 residues. CDR1 and CDR2 (germline): SQVTM, ANQGSEA. The V end lost 1 base, the J end lost 4 bases, and 10 bases lay between the germline ends. Written as DNA, the CDR3 is TGCAGCGTTGAAGGGCAGGGCGGTAATGAAAAACTGTTTTTT. This encodes CSVEGQGGNEKLFF. The variable domain in full, with the rest retrieved from reference TRBV29-1 and TRBJ1-4, is SAVISQKPSRDICQRGTSLTIQCQVDSQVTMMFWYRQQPGQSLTLIATANQGSEATYESGFVIDKFPISRPNLTFSTLTVSNMSPEDSSIYLCSVEGQGGNEKLFFGSGTQLSVL.

This clonotype was observed a handful of times. The chain combines TRBV28 with TRBJ2-6; TRBD1 or TRBD2 may be the D gene (6 bases each). The CDR3 sequence is 17 residues long. Trimming stripped 6 bases from V and 0 bases from J, with 15 bases between. Germline lookup yields CDR1 MDHEN and CDR2 SYDVKM. CDR3 loop: CASSPRGPTSGANVLTF. DNA of the CDR3: TGTGCCAGCAGCCCCCGGGGGCCCACCTCTGGGGCCAACGTCCTGACTTTC.

The chain links TRBV28 to TRBJ1-1; D remains ambiguous. V was shortened by 10 bases and J by 3 bases, with 9 bases between the two germline ends. The CDR3 extends over 11 amino acids. Germline V gene data show CDR1 as MDHEN and CDR2 as SYDVKM. CDR3 sequence: CATGRHTEAFF. The DNA of the CDR3 is TGTGCCACCGGACGGCACACTGAAGCTTTCTTT.

The chain recombines TRBV11-2 with TRBJ2-2; 8 bases agree with TRBD2. CDR1 is SGHAT and CDR2 is FQNNGV in the germline V gene. V was pared by 3 bases and J by 0 bases, with 9 bases of the junction left unmatched. The CDR3 extends over 18 amino acids. Here the CDR3 DNA reads TGTGCCAGCAGCTTGGGTGGACTAGCCTACGCGAACACCGGGGAGCTGTTTTTT. This translates into CASSLGGLAYANTGELFF.

This rearrangement joins TRBV5-6 to TRBJ2-2; tentatively, D is TRBD1 or TRBD2 (5 bases each). Trimming cost V 0 bases and J 0 bases, with 12 bases left between them. CDR3 size: 17 residues. Germline loops: CDR1 SGHDT, CDR2 YYEEEE. CDR3 region: CASSLAGPFANTGELFF. CDR3 bases: TGTGCCAGCAGCTTGGCGGGGCCGTTCGCGAACACCGGGGAGCTGTTTTTT.

This rearrangement joins TRBV4-1 to TRBJ2-1; 9 bases line up with TRBD2. Germline CDR1 MGHRA, CDR2 YSYEKL. With 1 base clipped from V and 7 bases from J, the junction kept 5 bases outside the gene matches. The CDR3 has 15 amino acids. CDR3 DNA: TGCGCCAGCAGCCAAGGACCGGGACTAGCTAATGAGCAGTTCTTC. Protein product: CASSQGPGLANEQFF.

J is TRBJ2-5 and V is TRBV7-8; D call uncertain. The CDR3 is 13 residues long. V lost 5 bases and J 5 bases, leaving 12 bases between the germline ends. Germline-derived CDR1 and CDR2 are SGHVS and FQNEAQ. CDR3 residues: CASSTARTETQYF. The CDR3 coding sequence is TGTGCCAGCAGCACGGCTAGAACTGAGACCCAGTACTTC.

This clonotype came up a few times. This sequence joins TRBV6-1 and TRBJ2-5; D possibly corresponds to TRBD2 (6 bases). Germline assignment: CDR1 MNHNS and CDR2 SASEGT. V lost 8 bases and J 6 bases, leaving 16 bases between the germline ends. CDR3 length equals 13 residues. CDR3 protein: CASRWDSGKTQYF. In DNA, the CDR3 is TGTGCCAGCCGATGGGACTCTGGGAAGACCCAGTACTTC.

This chain joins TRBV19 and TRBJ2-5; TRBD1 matches at 10 bases. V shed 7 bases and J 4 bases; nucleotides not matched to a gene: 9. Looked up from germline, CDR1 is LNHDA and CDR2 is SQIVND (reference sequence). The CDR3 sequence is 15 residues long. For the CDR3, the DNA is TGTGCCAGTACTGAGGGACAGGGGAGTTTAGAGACCCAGTACTTC. Its translation is CASTEGQGSLETQYF.

V and J are TRBV4-1 and TRBJ2-5; TRBD2 might be the D (6 bases). The CDR3 totals 14 residues. From germline, CDR1 is MGHRA and CDR2 YSYEKL. Trimming took 1 base from V and 3 from J, leaving 9 bases between them. The CDR3 DNA reads as TGCGCCAGCAGCCAAGGGGAGGTGGAAGAGACCCAGTACTTC. Its protein product is CASSQGEVEETQYF.

This clonotype was recorded a few times. The chain carries TRBV6-1 and TRBJ2-1, with 13 bases identical to TRBD2. This CDR3 spans 16 amino acids. The germline CDR1 and CDR2 sequences are MNHNS and SASEGT. Unmatched junction bases numbered 10, after V lost 6 bases and J lost 8 bases. CDR3 bases: TGTGCCAGCAGGGTAGGGGGACTAGCGGGAATCTATGAGCAGTTCTTC. Translating it yields CASRVGGLAGIYEQFF.

V and J are TRBV11-3 and TRBJ2-1; the D is unclear. V was shortened by 1 base and J by 0 bases, with 7 bases between the two germline ends. CDR1 SGHNT and CDR2 YENEEA come from the germline V gene. The CDR3 runs to 15 residues. CDR3 sequence: CASSLAPASYNEQFF. CDR3 in DNA: TGTGCCAGCAGCTTAGCTCCGGCCTCCTACAATGAGCAGTTCTTC. Drawing the rest from reference TRBV11-3 and TRBJ2-1, the complete variable domain is EAGVVQSPRYKIIEKKQPVAFWCNPISGHNTLYWYLQNLGQGPELLIRYENEEAVDDSQLPKDRFSAERLKGVDSTLKIQPAELGDSAVYLCASSLAPASYNEQFFGPGTRLTVL.

Only a few counts were recorded for this clonotype. The rearrangement uses TRBV12-3 or TRBV12-4 and TRBJ1-1, with D unresolved. The V and J ends lost 2 bases and 4 bases respectively, with 11 bases between them. The CDR3 has 14 residues. CDR3 region: CASSLFGEGTEAFF. CDR3 bases: TGTGCCAGCAGTTTATTTGGGGAGGGCACTGAAGCTTTCTTT.

There are many counts of this clonotype. V usage is TRBV4-1 and J usage is TRBJ1-5, with D possibly TRBD1 on 5 matching bases. The germline V gene has CDR1 MGHRA and CDR2 YSYEKL. Trimming left V 3 bases short and J 5 bases short, with 17 bases between. The CDR3 loop spans 16 amino acids. DNA of the CDR3: TGCGCCAGCAGCCAGAGGTTGACAGATAGGTATCAGCCCCAGCATTTT. It encodes CASSQRLTDRYQPQHF.